The 22 T cell receptor beta chains listed next were all sequenced from one sample in a study of T cell responses to AZD1222 COVID-19 vaccine. Profiled with immunoSEQ multiplex PCR; TCRdb holds only in-frame clones, not every one. This sample has about 120,000 clones, with roughly 89% found just once. The starting material was peripheral blood, obtained on day 0 of AZD1222 vaccination. These receptors were obtained from an adult in good health.

This chain uses TRBV6-1 with TRBJ1-1; 7 bases line up with TRBD1. V lost 6 bases and J lost 1; bases outside the gene matches: 5. The CDR3 has 14 residues. Germline assignment: CDR1 MNHNS and CDR2 SASEGT. This CDR3 reads CASSRQGANTEAFF. The CDR3 DNA reads as TGTGCCAGCAGCCGACAGGGTGCGAACACTGAAGCTTTCTTT.

This clone was counted between two and nine times. J is TRBJ1-2 and V is TRBV5-1; a possible D gene is TRBD1 (5 bases). The V gene's germline CDR1 is SGHRS and CDR2 YFSETQ. This CDR3 comprises 13 residues. The V and J ends lost 3 bases and 4 bases respectively, with 10 bases between them. The CDR3 protein is CASSSTGSYGYTF. Here the CDR3 DNA reads TGCGCCAGCAGCTCTACAGGTTCCTATGGCTACACCTTC.

The CDR3 bases are TGTGCCAGCAGCCTCTCGGACATTTCAAAAAAACTGTTTTTT. This encodes CASSLSDISKKLFF. The chain employs TRBV9 and TRBJ1-4; tentative D call: TRBD1 (5 bases). V lost 4 bases and J lost 9, with 16 bases in between. Germline V CDR1 and CDR2: SGDLS, YYNGEE. The length of the CDR3 is 14 residues. Supplemented by reference TRBV9 and TRBJ1-4, the full variable domain reads DSGVTQTPKHLITATGQRVTLRCSPRSGDLSVYWYQQSLDQGLQFLIQYYNGEERAKGNILERFSAQQFPDLHSELNLSSLELGDSALYFCASSLSDISKKLFFGSGTQLSVL.

The chain has TRBV10-2 and TRBJ1-2; 12 bases are a match to TRBD1. Per the germline V gene, CDR1 is WSHSY and CDR2 is SAAADI. Unmatched junction bases numbered 13, after V lost 0 bases and J lost 8 bases. This CDR3 has 18 residues. The CDR3 loop is CASSESFPPGQGAGGYTF. DNA for the CDR3: TGCGCCAGCAGTGAGTCGTTCCCTCCGGGACAGGGGGCCGGGGGCTACACCTTC.

V and J are TRBV20-1 and TRBJ2-1; D remains unclear. CDR1 is DFQATT and CDR2 is SNEGSKA in the germline V gene (reference sequence). Trimming pared 0 bases from V and 15 bases from J, leaving 12 bases between. The CDR3 is made up of 11 amino acids. The CDR3 sequence: CSARDRAVGFF. In nucleotides, the CDR3 is TGCAGTGCTAGAGATCGGGCGGTGGGGTTCTTC.

The chain joins TRBV28 to TRBJ2-7, with TRBD2 matching over 7 bases. The CDR3 totals 16 residues. V lost 5 bases, J lost 1 base, and 11 bases stayed unmatched. The germline V gene encodes CDR1 MDHEN and CDR2 SYDVKM. CDR3 sequence (DNA): TGTGCCAGCAGTCCGCCGTTGAGCGGGGAGTCCTACGAGCAGTACTTC. Translating gives CASSPPLSGESYEQYF.

The chain joins TRBV14 to TRBJ2-7; 9 bases match TRBD2. Trimming at V came to 1 base and at J to 9 bases, leaving 19 bases not matched to a gene. Per germline, CDR1 SGHDN and CDR2 FVKESK. This CDR3 has 18 amino acids. CDR3 bases: TGTGCCAGCAGCCAAGTACATCAGGGACTAGCTGCTACGCAGGCGCAGTACTTC. Translating gives CASSQVHQGLAATQAQYF.

The sample holds one count of this clone. The chain couples TRBV5-1 to TRBJ2-7; D not resolved. The CDR3 consists of 13 residues. V was pared by 0 bases and J by 1 base, with 5 bases between. Per germline, CDR1 SGHRS and CDR2 YFSETQ. The CDR3 loop is CASSLAGSYEQYF. The CDR3 nucleotides are TGCGCCAGCAGCTTGGCCGGTTCCTACGAGCAGTACTTC.

This clone was seen more than once but under ten times. This chain uses TRBV4-1 with TRBJ2-1; 7 positions match TRBD1. Germline CDR1 is MGHRA and CDR2 is YSYEKL. V was clipped by 0 bases and J by 7 bases; unmatched bases: 9. CDR3 length: 16 residues. CDR3 in amino acids: CASSQEPARGKNEQFF. The CDR3 region has the DNA TGCGCCAGCAGCCAAGAACCGGCCAGGGGGAAAAATGAGCAGTTCTTC.

This chain uses TRBV28 with TRBJ1-2; 7 bases match TRBD1. J gave up 4 bases and V 3 bases, and 5 bases lay outside the gene matches. This CDR3 comprises 14 residues. Germline CDR1 and CDR2: MDHEN and SYDVKM. This CDR3 reads CASSLPGGAYGYTF. The CDR3 DNA sequence: TGTGCCAGCAGTTTGCCAGGGGGAGCCTATGGCTACACCTTC.

The chain combines TRBV5-6 with TRBJ2-7, with D tentatively TRBD1 or TRBD2 (6 bases each). This CDR3 is built from 15 residues. Germline V gives CDR1 SGHDT, CDR2 YYEEEE. Trimming removed 5 bases at V and 6 bases at J, with 21 bases between. CDR3 sequence (DNA): TGTGCCAGCAGAAGCCGGGGGCGGAGGGTAGGCGAGCAGTACTTC. Translation gives CASRSRGRRVGEQYF.

This chain joins TRBV3-1 (or the pseudogene TRBV3-2) and TRBJ2-1; 8 nucleotides match TRBD2. V trimming: 3 bases; J trimming: 5 bases; junction bases outside the gene matches: 3. This CDR3 is 14 amino acids long. Germline assignment: CDR1 LGHDT and CDR2 YNNKEL (reference sequence). The CDR3 DNA reads as TGTGCCAGCAGCCAGGGACTAGATCACAATGAGCAGTTCTTC. This codes for CASSQGLDHNEQFF.

This clone has just a few counts. The V gene is TRBV19, the J gene TRBJ1-2, with TRBD1 identical over 7 bases. The trim removed 6 bases at V and 1 base at J, leaving 5 bases unmatched. The CDR3 has 14 residues. CDR1 LNHDA and CDR2 SQIVND come from the germline V gene (reference sequence). CDR3 sequence (DNA): TGTGCCAGTAGCGGGGACAGAATTAACTATGGCTACACCTTC. Its protein product is CASSGDRINYGYTF.

J is TRBJ2-7 and V is TRBV19, with unresolved D. CDR1 is LNHDA and CDR2 is SQIVND in the germline V gene (reference sequence). This CDR3 has 14 amino acids. V gave up 1 base and J gave up 1 base, with 8 bases separating them. Here the CDR3 DNA reads TGTGCCAGTAGTATAGGGAGTGGATCCTACGAGCAGTACTTC. Translated: CASSIGSGSYEQYF.

This clone was picked up one time. V and J are TRBV6-5 and TRBJ2-1; TRBD1 agrees at 8 bases. CDR1 and CDR2 (germline): MNHEY, SVGAGI. This CDR3 spans 12 amino acids. V lost 5 bases to trimming and J lost 8 bases; unmatched junction nucleotides: 2. The DNA of the CDR3 is TGTGCCAGCAGTCCACAGGGGGATGAGCAGTTCTTC. It encodes CASSPQGDEQFF.

The chain joins TRBV19 to TRBJ2-5; the D is unclear. V was trimmed by 1 base and J by 7 bases, leaving 13 bases between them. The CDR3 totals 14 residues. Germline V lookup: CDR1 LNHDA, CDR2 SQIVND (reference sequence). CDR3 loop: CASSIGWLRGTQYF. The CDR3 nucleotides are TGTGCCAGTAGTATAGGATGGCTCCGCGGGACCCAGTACTTC.

The V call is TRBV18, the J call TRBJ2-7, with D possibly TRBD1 on 6 matching bases. The CDR3 has 16 residues. Trimming removed 6 bases from V and 2 bases from J, with 20 bases in between. Germline values: CDR1 KGHSH, CDR2 LQKENI. In DNA form, the CDR3 reads TGTGCCAGCTCGGCTAATCCACAGGGACGGGCCTACGAGCAGTACTTC. Amino acid sequence: CASSANPQGRAYEQYF.

V and J are TRBV25-1 and TRBJ2-7; TRBD2 matches at 8 bases. This CDR3 region has 15 residues. Trimming cost V 5 bases and J 3 bases; bases outside gene matches: 9. Germline V lookup: CDR1 MGHDK, CDR2 SYGVNS. The CDR3: CASSQWRTSSYEQYF. Here the CDR3 DNA reads TGTGCCAGCAGTCAATGGAGGACTAGCAGCTACGAGCAGTACTTC.

V usage is TRBV28 and J usage is TRBJ2-5, with TRBD2 identical over 9 bases. The CDR3 is 15 amino acids. Germline CDR1 reads MDHEN; CDR2 reads SYDVKM. V lost 6 bases and J lost 5; bases outside the gene matches: 10. This CDR3 reads CASRATSGVGETQYF. In DNA, the CDR3 is TGTGCCAGCAGGGCGACTAGCGGCGTAGGGGAGACCCAGTACTTC.

The chain links TRBV27 to TRBJ1-6; D is uncertain. V lost 5 bases, J lost 5 bases, and 10 bases lay in between. The CDR3 totals 14 residues. Germline-derived CDR1 and CDR2 are MNHEY and SMNVEV (reference sequence). The DNA of the CDR3 is TGTGCCAGCAGTCGCAATGGAGATAATTCACCCCTCCACTTT. Encoded protein: CASSRNGDNSPLHF.

The V gene is TRBV5-4, the J gene TRBJ2-2; D ambiguous. The V and J ends lost 2 bases and 0 bases respectively, with 8 bases between them. Germline lookup yields CDR1 SGHNT and CDR2 YYREEE (reference sequence). CDR3 length: 15 amino acids. The CDR3 DNA sequence: TGTGCCAGCAGCTTTATCCAGTCGAACACCGGGGAGCTGTTTTTT. Amino acid sequence: CASSFIQSNTGELFF.

V usage is TRBV28 and J usage is TRBJ1-2; maybe TRBD1 (6 bases). CDR3 length: 12 amino acids. Germline CDR1 and CDR2: MDHEN and SYDVKM. V was clipped by 4 bases and J by 8 bases, with 11 bases between them. The CDR3 coding sequence is TGTGCCAGCAGTTACACAGGGTTAGGCTACACCTTC. It encodes CASSYTGLGYTF.